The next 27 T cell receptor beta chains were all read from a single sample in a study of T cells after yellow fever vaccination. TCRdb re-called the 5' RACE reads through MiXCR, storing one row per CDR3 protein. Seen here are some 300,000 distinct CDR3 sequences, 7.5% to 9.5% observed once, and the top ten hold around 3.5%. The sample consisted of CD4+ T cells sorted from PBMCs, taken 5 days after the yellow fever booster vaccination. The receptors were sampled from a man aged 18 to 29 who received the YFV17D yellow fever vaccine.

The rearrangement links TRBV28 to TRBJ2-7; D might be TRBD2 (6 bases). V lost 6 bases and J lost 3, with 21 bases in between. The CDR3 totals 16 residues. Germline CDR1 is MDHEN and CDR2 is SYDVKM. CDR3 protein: CASSQGRTNQFYEQYV. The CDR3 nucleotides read TGTGCCAGCAGCCAGGGTCGGACTAACCAGTTCTACGAGCAGTACGTC.

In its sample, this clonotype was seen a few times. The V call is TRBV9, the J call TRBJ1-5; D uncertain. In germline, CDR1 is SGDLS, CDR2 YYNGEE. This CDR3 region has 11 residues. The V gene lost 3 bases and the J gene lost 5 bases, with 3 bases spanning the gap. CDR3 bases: TGTGCCAGCAGCGCGGATCAGCCCCAGCATTTT. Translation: CASSADQPQHF.

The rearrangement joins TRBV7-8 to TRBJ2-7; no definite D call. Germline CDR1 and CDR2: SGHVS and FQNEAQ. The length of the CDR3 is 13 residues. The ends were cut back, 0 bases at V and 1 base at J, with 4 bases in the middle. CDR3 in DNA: TGTGCCAGCAGCTTAGCCAGGTCCTACGAGCAGTACGTC. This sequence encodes CASSLARSYEQYV.

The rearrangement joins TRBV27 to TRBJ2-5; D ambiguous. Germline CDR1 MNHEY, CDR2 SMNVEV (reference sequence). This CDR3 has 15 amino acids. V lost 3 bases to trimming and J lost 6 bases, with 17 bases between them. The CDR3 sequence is CASSFSQLARQTQYF. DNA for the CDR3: TGTGCCAGCAGTTTTTCCCAATTAGCCCGGCAGACCCAGTACTTC.

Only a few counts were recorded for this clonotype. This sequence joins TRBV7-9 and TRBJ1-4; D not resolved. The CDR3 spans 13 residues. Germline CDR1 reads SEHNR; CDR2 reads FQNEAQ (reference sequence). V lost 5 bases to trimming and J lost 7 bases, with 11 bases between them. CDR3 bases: TGTGCCAGCAGCCTTCAGGAATCTGAAAAACTGTTTTTT. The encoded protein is CASSLQESEKLFF. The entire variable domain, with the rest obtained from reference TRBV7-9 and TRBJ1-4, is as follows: DTGVSQNPRHKITKRGQNVTFRCDPISEHNRLYWYRQTLGQGPEFLTYFQNEAQLEKSRLLSDRFSAERPKGSFSTLEIQRTEQGDSAMYLCASSLQESEKLFFGSGTQLSVL.

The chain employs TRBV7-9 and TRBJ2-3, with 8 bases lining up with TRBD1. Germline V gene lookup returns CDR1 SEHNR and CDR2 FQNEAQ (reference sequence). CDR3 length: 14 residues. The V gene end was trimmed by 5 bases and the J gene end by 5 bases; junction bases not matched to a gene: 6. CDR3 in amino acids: CASSVRGHGDTQYF. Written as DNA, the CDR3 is TGTGCCAGCAGCGTCAGGGGGCACGGAGATACGCAGTATTTT.

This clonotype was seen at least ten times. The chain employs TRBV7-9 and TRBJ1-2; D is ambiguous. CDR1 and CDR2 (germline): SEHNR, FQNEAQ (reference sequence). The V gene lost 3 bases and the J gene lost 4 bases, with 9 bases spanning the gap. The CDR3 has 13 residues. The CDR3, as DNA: TGTGCCAGCAGCTTCGACGGAGTCTATGGCTACACCTTC. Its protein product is CASSFDGVYGYTF. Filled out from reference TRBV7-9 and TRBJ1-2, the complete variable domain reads DTGVSQNPRHKITKRGQNVTFRCDPISEHNRLYWYRQTLGQGPEFLTYFQNEAQLEKSRLLSDRFSAERPKGSFSTLEIQRTEQGDSAMYLCASSFDGVYGYTFGSGTRLTVV.

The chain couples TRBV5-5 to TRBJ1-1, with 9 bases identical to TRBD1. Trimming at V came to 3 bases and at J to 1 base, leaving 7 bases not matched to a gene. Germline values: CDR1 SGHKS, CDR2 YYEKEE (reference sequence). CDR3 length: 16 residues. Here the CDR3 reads CASSSRTGVWNTEAFF. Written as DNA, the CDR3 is TGTGCCAGCAGCTCACGGACAGGGGTGTGGAACACTGAAGCTTTCTTT.

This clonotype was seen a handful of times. The CDR3 DNA is TGCAGCGTCCTCGAGGCAGGGGCTGAAGCTTTCTTT. Translating it yields CSVLEAGAEAFF. V is TRBV29-1 and J is TRBJ1-1; TRBD1 might be the D (6 bases). CDR1 and CDR2 from the germline V gene are SQVTM and ANQGSEA. The V and J ends lost 6 bases and 6 bases respectively, with 14 bases between them. The CDR3 length is 12 residues.

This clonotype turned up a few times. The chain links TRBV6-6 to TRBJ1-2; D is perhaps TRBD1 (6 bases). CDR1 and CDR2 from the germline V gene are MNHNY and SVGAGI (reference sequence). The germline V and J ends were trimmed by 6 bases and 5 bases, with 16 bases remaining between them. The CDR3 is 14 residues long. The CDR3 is CASRSQGLGYGYTF. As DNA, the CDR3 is TGTGCCAGCAGGTCACAGGGTTTAGGGTATGGCTACACCTTC.

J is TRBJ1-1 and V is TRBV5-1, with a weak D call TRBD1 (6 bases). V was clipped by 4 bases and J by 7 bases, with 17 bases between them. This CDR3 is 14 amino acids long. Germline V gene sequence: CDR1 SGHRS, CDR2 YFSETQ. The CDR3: CASSPLRADSEAFF. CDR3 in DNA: TGCGCCAGCAGCCCCCTCCGAGCGGACAGTGAAGCTTTCTTT. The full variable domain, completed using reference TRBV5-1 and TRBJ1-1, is KAGVTQTPRYLIKTRGQQVTLSCSPISGHRSVSWYQQTPGQGLQFLFEYFSETQRNKGNFPGRFSGRQFSNSRSEMNVSTLELGDSALYLCASSPLRADSEAFFGQGTRLTVV.

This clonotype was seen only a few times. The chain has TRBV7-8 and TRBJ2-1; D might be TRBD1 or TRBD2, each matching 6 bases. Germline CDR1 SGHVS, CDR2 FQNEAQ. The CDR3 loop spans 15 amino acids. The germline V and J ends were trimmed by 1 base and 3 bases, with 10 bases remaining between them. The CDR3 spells CASSLVGGYYNEQFF. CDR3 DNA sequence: TGTGCCAGCAGCTTAGTGGGGGGCTACTACAATGAGCAGTTCTTC.

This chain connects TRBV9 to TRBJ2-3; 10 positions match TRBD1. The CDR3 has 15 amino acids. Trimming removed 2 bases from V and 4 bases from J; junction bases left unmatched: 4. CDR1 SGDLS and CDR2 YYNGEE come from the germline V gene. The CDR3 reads CASSVTGGFADTQYF. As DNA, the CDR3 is TGTGCCAGCAGCGTGACAGGGGGCTTTGCAGATACGCAGTATTTT.

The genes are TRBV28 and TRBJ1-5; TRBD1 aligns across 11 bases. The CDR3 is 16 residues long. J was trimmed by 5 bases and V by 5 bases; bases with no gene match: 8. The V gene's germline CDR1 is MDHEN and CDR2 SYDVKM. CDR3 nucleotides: TGTGCCAGCAGTCCACTTGGACAGGGGGCATATCAGCCCCAGCATTTT. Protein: CASSPLGQGAYQPQHF.

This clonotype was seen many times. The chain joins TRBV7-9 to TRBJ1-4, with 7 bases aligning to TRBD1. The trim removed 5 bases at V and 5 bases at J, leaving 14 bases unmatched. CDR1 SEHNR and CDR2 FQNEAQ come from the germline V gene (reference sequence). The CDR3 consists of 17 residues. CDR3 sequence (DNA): TGTGCCAGCAGCCGGACAGGAAGGTCCGCCTTAAATGAAAAACTGTTTTTT. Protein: CASSRTGRSALNEKLFF. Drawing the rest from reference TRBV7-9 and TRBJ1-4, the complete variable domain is DTGVSQNPRHKITKRGQNVTFRCDPISEHNRLYWYRQTLGQGPEFLTYFQNEAQLEKSRLLSDRFSAERPKGSFSTLEIQRTEQGDSAMYLCASSRTGRSALNEKLFFGSGTQLSVL.

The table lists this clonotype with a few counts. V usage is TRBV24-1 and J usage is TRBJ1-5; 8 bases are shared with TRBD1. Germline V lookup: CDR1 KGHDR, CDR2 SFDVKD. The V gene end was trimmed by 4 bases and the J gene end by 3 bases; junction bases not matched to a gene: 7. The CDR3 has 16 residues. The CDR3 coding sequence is TGTGCCACCAGTGACGGCCGACAGGGGAACAATCAGCCCCAGCATTTT. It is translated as CATSDGRQGNNQPQHF.

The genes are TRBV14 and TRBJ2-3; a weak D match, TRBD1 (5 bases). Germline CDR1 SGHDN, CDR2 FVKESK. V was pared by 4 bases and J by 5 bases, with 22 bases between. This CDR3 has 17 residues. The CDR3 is CASSPQRRQSRRDTQYF. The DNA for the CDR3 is TGTGCCAGCAGCCCGCAACGAAGACAGTCCAGGCGAGATACGCAGTATTTT.

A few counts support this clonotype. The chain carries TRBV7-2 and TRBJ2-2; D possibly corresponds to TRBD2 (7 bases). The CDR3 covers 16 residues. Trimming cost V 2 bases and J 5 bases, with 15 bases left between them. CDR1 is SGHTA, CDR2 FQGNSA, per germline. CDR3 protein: CASSLFGGGGTGELFF. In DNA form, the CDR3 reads TGTGCCAGCAGCTTATTCGGCGGGGGCGGGACCGGGGAGCTGTTTTTT.

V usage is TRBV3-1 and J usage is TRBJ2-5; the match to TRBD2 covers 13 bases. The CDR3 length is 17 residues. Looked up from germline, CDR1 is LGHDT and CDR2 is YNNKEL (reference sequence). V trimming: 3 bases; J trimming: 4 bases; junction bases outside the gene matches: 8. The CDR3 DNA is TGTGCCAGCAGCCACGCGGGACTAGCGGGGCCCGGAGAGACCCAGTACTTC. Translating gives CASSHAGLAGPGETQYF.

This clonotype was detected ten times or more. The CDR3 nucleotides read TGTGCCAGCAGAACAAACTCTGGAAACACCATATATTTT. Its translation is CASRTNSGNTIYF. The chain uses TRBV12-3 or TRBV12-4 and TRBJ1-3; D remains unclear. V lost 6 bases to trimming and J lost 0 bases, with 6 bases between them. This CDR3 has 13 amino acids.

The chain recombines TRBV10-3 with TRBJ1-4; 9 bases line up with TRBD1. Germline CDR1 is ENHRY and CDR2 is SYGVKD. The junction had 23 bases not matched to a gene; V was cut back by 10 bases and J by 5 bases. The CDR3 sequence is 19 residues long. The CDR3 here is CATTPFLGTGPTLNEKLFF. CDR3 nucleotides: TGTGCCACCACCCCCTTTTTGGGGACAGGGCCGACCCTAAATGAAAAACTGTTTTTT.

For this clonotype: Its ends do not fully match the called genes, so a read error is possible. The CDR3 spells CASRLGSSSDGYTF. DNA for the CDR3: TGCGCCAGCAGGTTGGGCTCATCCTCAGACGGCTACACCTTC. This rearrangement joins TRBV5-1 to TRBJ1-2; D remains ambiguous. This CDR3 spans 14 amino acids. Germline CDR1 SGHRS, CDR2 YFSETQ.

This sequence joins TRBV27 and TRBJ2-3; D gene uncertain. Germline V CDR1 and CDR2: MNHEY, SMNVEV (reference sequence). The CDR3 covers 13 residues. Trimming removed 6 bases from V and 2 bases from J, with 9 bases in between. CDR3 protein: CASSHSYTDTQYF. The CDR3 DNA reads TGTGCCAGCAGCCACTCGTACACAGATACGCAGTATTTT.

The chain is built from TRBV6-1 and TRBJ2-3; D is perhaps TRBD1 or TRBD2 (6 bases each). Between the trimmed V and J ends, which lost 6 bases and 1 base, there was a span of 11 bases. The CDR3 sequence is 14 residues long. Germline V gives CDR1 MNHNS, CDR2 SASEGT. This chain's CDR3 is CASSGGLRTDTQYF. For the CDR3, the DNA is TGTGCCAGCAGCGGGGGCCTCCGCACAGATACGCAGTATTTT.

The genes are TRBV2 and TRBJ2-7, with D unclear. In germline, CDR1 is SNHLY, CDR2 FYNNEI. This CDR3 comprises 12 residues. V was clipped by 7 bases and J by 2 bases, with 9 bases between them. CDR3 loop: CASNLLPYEQYV. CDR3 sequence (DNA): TGTGCCAGCAATTTGCTACCCTACGAGCAGTACGTC.

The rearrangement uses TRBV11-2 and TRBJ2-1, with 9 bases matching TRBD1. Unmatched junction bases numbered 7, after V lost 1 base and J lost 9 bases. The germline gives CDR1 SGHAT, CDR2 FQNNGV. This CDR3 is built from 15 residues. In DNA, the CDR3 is TGTGCCAGCAGCTTAGTCCACAGGGGGCTTGGTGAGCAGTTCTTC. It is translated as CASSLVHRGLGEQFF. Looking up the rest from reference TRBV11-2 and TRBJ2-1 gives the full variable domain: EAGVAQSPRYKIIEKRQSVAFWCNPISGHATLYWYQQILGQGPKLLIQFQNNGVVDDSQLPKDRFSAERLKGVDSTLKIQPAKLEDSAVYLCASSLVHRGLGEQFFGPGTRLTVL.

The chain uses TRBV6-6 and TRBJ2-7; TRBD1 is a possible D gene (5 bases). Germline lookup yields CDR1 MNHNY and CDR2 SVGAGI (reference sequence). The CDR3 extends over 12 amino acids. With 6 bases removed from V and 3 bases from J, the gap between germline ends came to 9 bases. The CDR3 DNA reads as TGTGCCAGCAGGGACACTAACTACGAGCAGTACGTC. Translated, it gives CASRDTNYEQYV.